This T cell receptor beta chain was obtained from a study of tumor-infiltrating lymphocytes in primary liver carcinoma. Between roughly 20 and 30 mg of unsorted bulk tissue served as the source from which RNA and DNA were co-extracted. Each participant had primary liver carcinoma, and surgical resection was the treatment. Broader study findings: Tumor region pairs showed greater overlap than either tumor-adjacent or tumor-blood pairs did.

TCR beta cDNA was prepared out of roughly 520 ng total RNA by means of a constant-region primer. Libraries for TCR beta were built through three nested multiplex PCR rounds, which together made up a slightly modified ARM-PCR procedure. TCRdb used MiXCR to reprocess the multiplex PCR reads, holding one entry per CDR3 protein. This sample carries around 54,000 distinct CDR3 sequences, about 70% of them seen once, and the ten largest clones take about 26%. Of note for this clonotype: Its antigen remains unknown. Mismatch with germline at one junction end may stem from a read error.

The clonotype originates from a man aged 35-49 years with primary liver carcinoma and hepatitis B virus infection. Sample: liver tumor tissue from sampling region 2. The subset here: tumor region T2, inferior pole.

The CDR3 DNA follows: TGCAACGTTGTTGAACAGGGACCTTTCAATGTGCAGTTCTTC. Encoded protein: CNVVEQGPFNVQFF. V and J are TRBV29-1 and TRBJ2-1; TRBD1 is a possible D gene (6 bases). This CDR3 contains 14 residues. The germline V gene encodes CDR1 SQVTM and CDR2 ANQGSEA.